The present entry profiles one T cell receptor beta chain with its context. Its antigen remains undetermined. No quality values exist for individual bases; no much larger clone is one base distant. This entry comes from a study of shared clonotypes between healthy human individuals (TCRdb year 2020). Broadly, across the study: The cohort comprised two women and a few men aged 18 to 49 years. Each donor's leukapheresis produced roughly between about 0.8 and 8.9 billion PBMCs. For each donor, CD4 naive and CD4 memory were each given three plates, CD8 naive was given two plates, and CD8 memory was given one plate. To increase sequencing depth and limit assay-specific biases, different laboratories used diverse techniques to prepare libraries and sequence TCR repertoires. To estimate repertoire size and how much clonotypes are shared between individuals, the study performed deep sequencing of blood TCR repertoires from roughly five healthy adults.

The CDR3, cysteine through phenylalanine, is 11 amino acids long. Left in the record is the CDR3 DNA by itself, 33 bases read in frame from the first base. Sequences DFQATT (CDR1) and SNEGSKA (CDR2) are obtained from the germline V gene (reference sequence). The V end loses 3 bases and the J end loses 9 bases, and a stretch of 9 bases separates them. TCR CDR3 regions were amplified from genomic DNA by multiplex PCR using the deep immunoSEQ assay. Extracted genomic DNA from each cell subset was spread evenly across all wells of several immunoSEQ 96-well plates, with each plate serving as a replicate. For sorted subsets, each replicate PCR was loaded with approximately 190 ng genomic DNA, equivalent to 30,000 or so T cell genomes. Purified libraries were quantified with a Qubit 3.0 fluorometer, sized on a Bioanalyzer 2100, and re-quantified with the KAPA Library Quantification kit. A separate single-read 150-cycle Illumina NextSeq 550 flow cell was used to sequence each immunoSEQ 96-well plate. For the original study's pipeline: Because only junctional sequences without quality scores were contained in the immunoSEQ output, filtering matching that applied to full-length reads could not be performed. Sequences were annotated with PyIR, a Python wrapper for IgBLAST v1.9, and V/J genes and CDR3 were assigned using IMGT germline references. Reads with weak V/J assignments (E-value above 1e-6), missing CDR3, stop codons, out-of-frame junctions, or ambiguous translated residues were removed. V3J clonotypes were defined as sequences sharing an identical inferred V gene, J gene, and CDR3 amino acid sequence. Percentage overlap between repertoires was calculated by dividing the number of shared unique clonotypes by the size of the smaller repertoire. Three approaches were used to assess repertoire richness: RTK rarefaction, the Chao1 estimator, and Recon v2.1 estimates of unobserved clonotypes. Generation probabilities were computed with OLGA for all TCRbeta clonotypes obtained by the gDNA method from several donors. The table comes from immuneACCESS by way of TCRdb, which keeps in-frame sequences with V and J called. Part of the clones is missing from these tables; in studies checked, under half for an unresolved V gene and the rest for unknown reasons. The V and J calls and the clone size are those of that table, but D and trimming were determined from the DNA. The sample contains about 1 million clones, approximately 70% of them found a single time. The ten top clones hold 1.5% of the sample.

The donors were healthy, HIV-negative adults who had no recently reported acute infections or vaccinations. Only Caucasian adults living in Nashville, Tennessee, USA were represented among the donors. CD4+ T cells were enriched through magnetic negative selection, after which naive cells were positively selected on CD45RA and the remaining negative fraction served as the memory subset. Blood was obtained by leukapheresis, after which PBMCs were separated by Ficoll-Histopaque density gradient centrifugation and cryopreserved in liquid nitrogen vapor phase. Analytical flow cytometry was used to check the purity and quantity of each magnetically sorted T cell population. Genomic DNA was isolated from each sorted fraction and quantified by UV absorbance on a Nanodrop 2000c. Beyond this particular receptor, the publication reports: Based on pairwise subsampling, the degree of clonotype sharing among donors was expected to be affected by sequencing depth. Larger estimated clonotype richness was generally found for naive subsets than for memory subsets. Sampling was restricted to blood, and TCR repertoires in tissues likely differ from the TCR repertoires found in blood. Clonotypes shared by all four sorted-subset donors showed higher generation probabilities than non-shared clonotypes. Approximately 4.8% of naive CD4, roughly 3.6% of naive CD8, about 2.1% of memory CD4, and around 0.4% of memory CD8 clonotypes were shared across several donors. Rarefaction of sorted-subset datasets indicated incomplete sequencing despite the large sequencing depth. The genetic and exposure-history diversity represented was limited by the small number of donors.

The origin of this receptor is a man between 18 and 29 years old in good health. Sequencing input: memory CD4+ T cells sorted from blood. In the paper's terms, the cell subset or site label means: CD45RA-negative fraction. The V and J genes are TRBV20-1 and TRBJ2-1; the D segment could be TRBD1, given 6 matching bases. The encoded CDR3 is CSASRGSEQFF. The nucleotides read TGCAGTGCTAGCAGGGGTTCTGAGCAGTTCTTC.